A selection of T cell receptor beta chains follows, all from one sample in a study of OX40 agonist ivuxolimab in advanced cancers. Data came from immunoSEQ multiplex PCR; TCRdb stores just in-frame clones and leaves some out. Among 9,500 to 15,000 clones listed, roughly 77% were seen once. Sequences were derived from CD4+ or CD8+ T cells sorted from blood, sampled in a trial of the OX40 agonist ivuxolimab. The receptors derive from an adult with an advanced solid tumor such as melanoma, head and neck, liver or kidney cancer. CDR3s include the opening cysteine and the closing phenylalanine or tryptophan. A D gene is named only where the DNA matches it firmly. The listing skips clone size in some rows; elsewhere it reads once, few, many or a size class.

d_call j_call v_call clone_size cdr3_nt cdr3_aa
. TRBJ2-5 TRBV29-1 . TGCAGCGCCTGCCTGGGTAACGGAGACCAGTACTTC CSACLGNGDQYF
. TRBJ1-4 TRBV5-4 . TGTGCCAGCAGCCAGCAGTCGGGTAGACTTGAAAAACTGTTTTTT CASSQQSGRLEKLFF
TRBD2 TRBJ2-7 TRBV29-1 . TGCAGCGTCGCCCTAGCGGGCCCCTACGAGCAGTACTTC CSVALAGPYEQYF
TRBD2 TRBJ2-1 TRBV19 . TGTGCCAGTAGACCGCGGGGGGGATACAATGAGCAGTTCTTC CASRPRGGYNEQFF
TRBD1 TRBJ2-7 TRBV4-3 . TGCGCCAGCAGCCAAGATCGATCAGGGGGAGTAGACGAGCAGTACTTC CASSQDRSGGVDEQYF
. TRBJ2-7 TRBV27 . TGTGCCAGCAGTTTAGGATTCACATACGAGCAGTACTTC CASSLGFTYEQYF
. TRBJ1-2 TRBV11-1 few TGTGCCAGCAGCCTAGACAGCTATGGCTACACCTTC CASSLDSYGYTF
. TRBJ1-6 TRBV7-8 . TGTGCCAGCAGCGAAACCAGTAATTCACCCCTCCACTTT CASSETSNSPLHF
. TRBJ2-1 TRBV5-6 . TGTGCCAGCAGCTTGGGAGGGCTATCCTACAATGAGCAGTTCTTC CASSLGGLSYNEQFF
. TRBJ2-2 TRBV19 . TGTGCCAGCGCCGCAGCCGGGGAGCTGTTTTTT CASAAAGELFF
. TRBJ2-5 TRBV6-5 . TGTGCCAGCAGTGGGCGTTCTGGTAGAGAGACCCAGTACTTC CASSGRSGRETQYF
. TRBJ2-1 TRBV10-2 . TGCGCCAGCAGTGATGGAGGTGAGCAGTTCTTC CASSDGGEQFF
TRBD1 TRBJ2-7 TRBV4-1 . TGCGCCAGCAGCCAGGGGACAGGGATGAGGTACGAGCAGTACTTC CASSQGTGMRYEQYF
TRBD2 TRBJ2-1 TRBV4-2 . TGTGCCAGCAGCCGAGCGGGAGGTCTCGTAAACAATGAGCAGTTCTTC CASSRAGGLVNNEQFF
TRBD1 TRBJ2-5 TRBV9 . TGTGCCAGCAGCGTGACAGGGGCCACCGCAGACCCTCCGTACTTC CASSVTGATADPPYF
. TRBJ2-7 TRBV5-1 . TGCGCCAGCAGCTCATTCACTTCCTACGAGCAGTACTTC CASSSFTSYEQYF
. TRBJ2-7 TRBV6-5 once TGTGCCAGCAGTTACGTCAGTCAGTCCGAGCAGTACTTC CASSYVSQSEQYF
. TRBJ1-5 TRBV6-6 . TGTGCCAGCAGTCCAGGGGAGCAGCCCCAGCATTTT CASSPGEQPQHF
TRBD2 TRBJ2-7 TRBV6-5 . TGTGCCAGCAGGACTTTACTAGCGGACGAGCAGTACTTC CASRTLLADEQYF
TRBD2 TRBJ2-3 TRBV27 . TGTGCCAGCAGTCCCCTGGGGGGGGCAGATACGCAGTATTTT CASSPLGGADTQYF
. TRBJ2-7 TRBV10-3 . TGTGCCATCAGTGAAAGGACTGAAACAGAAAACGAGCAGTACTTC CAISERTETENEQYF